This T cell receptor beta chain was observed in a study of T cell responses to AZD1222 COVID-19 vaccine (dated by TCRdb to the early 2020s). Notes on the research overall: AZD1222 recipients given second doses at about 4 weeks or at about 12 weeks were pooled, since spike-specific TCR depth and breadth were not found to differ between the two schedules. A total of about 240 trial participants underwent TCR sequencing, of whom 200 to 220 received two doses of AZD1222 and some 25 received two doses of the MenACWY control vaccine. Trial participants were enrolled by age into subgroups of 18-55, 56-69 and 70-plus years, and approximately 150, 30 and 60 TCR-sequenced participants, respectively, were included in these subgroups.

Note on this clone: What this receptor recognizes is not known. Base qualities are missing; no much larger clone stands one base away.

V loses 4 bases, J loses 8 bases, and the germline ends lie 11 bases apart. CDR1 and CDR2, looked up from the germline V gene, are SNHLY and FYNNEI. Spanning cysteine to phenylalanine, the CDR3 consists of 12 amino acids. CDR3 DNA only is kept here, 36 bases in frame from base 1. The time point label corresponds to: baseline before first vaccination. Samples from vaccinated people were obtained from the UK trials COV001 and COV002, which included a single-blind randomized controlled phase 2/3 trial of AZD1222 (ChAdOx1 nCoV-19) in healthy adults. For TCRbeta chain sequencing, PBMC samples were collected from trial participants at day 0 and at day 28 after the second dose. What the work shows at the level of the full study, not this receptor alone: CD4 TCRs associated with the vaccine covered the entire spike protein, and the dominant responses were in regions 160-218 and 743-854. Nearly half of unique spike-specific TCRs reportedly recognized epitopes outside regions mutated in the B.1.351 and B.1.1.7 variants. Conclusions about previously exposed vaccinees are limited, since just five to seven AZD1222 recipients were seropositive for SARS-CoV-2 at baseline. The 56-69-year group was small, and its depth increase did not reach significance, likely because of low power. A significant rise in spike-specific TCR breadth and depth was observed after two AZD1222 doses relative to day 0 and relative to MenACWY recipients. No day 14 peak-response samples were available, so repertoires were characterized only after the peak T cell response. Participants were mostly white British, with more females than males. The authors suggested clonal diversity may have been underestimated.

The CDR3 regions of human TCRbeta chains were analyzed by immunosequencing. As for the authors' bioinformatics: Repertoire TCRs were checked for matches against a reference library of SARS-CoV-2-specific TCRs that had been generated using the MIRA antigen-specificity platform. Breadth was defined as the fraction of unique TCRs that were SARS-CoV-2-associated, and depth was defined as the fraction of total T cells that were SARS-CoV-2-associated. Each spike-specific TCR was assigned to its reactive spike region and to a CD4 or CD8 class using the MIRA data. Log10-transformed breadth and depth values were compared by one-way ANOVA with Sidak's multiple comparisons tests. Held by TCRdb, this immuneACCESS table contains in-frame sequences only and omits some clones. Under half of the omission traces to an unresolved V gene where checked; the cause of the rest is unknown. The D gene and trimming were derived from the DNA, and the V and J assignments and clone size from that table. The sample contains roughly 120,000 clones, roughly four fifths of them found a single time. The top ten constitute roughly 9.5% of the sample.

The chain is assembled from TRBV2 and TRBJ1-1, with no confident D gene call. Source: peripheral blood, taken on day 0 of AZD1222 vaccination. The sequence derives from an adult in good health. The CDR3 reads as follows: CASSGFRFEAFF. The nucleotide sequence is TGTGCCAGCAGTGGGTTTCGATTCGAAGCTTTCTTT.